This T cell receptor (beta chain) was documented in a study of vaccination and CD4 T cells after COVID-19. Study as a whole: Post-vaccine sample collection happened at a median of approximately 79 days after dose two, ranging 14 to 241.

The sample holds a few counts of this clonotype. Antigen: not known. The Oncomine TCR Beta short-read assay was applied to DNA of cultured CD4+ T cells. TCRdb passed the PCR reads through MiXCR, listing each CDR3 protein once. The profile shows under 25,000 distinct CDR3 sequences, 50% to 60% of them singletons. Sample treatment: roughly 10-day PBMC culture with coronavirus spike peptide pools or control peptides (ViraFEST assay). Overall study findings and caveats: Clonotypes reactive to SARS-CoV-2 had a median that went up from 21 to 38, but not significantly. Analysis of convalescent patients found that 304 of 307 vaccine-specific clones were spike mono-reactive.

The CDR3 covers 16 residues. The receptor was derived from a human donor who had recovered from COVID-19. The sample was CD4+ T cells from blood, cultured in vitro. The gene calls are TRBV21-1 and TRBJ1-2; the table's D call TRBD1 went unverified against the DNA. TRBV21-1 is a recognized pseudogene. CDR3 sequence: CASSKEGDLWDYGYTF. The CDR3 DNA sequence: TGTGCCAGCAGCAAAGAGGGGGACCTATGGGACTATGGCTACACCTTC.